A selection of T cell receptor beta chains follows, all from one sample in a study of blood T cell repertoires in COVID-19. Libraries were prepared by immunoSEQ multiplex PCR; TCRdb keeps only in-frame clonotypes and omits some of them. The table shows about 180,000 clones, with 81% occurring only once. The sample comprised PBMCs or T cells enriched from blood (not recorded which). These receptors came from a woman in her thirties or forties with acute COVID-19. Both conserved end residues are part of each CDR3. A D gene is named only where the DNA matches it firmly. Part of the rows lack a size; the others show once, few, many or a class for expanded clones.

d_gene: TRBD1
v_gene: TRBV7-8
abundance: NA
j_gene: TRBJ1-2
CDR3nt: TGTGCCAGCAGCTCCAGTGACAGGGCGGGGAGCTATGGCTACACCTTC
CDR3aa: CASSSSDRAGSYGYTF

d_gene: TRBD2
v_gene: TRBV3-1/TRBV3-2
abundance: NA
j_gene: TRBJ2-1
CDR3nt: TGTGCCAGCAGCCAAGACGGGAGCGGGAGAAGATTCAATGAGCAGTTCTTC
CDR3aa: CASSQDGSGRRFNEQFF

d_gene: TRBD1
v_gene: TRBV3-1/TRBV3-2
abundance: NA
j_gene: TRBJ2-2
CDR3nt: TGTGCCAGCAGCCAACGAGGACAGGTCCAGGGCACCGGGGAGCTGTTTTTT
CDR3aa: CASSQRGQVQGTGELFF

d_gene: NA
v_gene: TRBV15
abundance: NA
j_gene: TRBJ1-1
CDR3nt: TGTGCCACCAGCCCGACAATGAACACTGAAGCTTTCTTT
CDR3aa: CATSPTMNTEAFF

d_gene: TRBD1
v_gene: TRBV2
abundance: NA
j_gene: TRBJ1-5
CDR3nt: TGTGCCAGCAGTGAAGCCGGGACAGGGGTGGGTCAGCCCCAGCATTTT
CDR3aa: CASSEAGTGVGQPQHF

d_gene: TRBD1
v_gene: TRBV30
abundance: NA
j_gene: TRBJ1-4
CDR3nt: TGTGCCTGGAGTACCGGGACAGTCGGAGAAAAACTGTTTTTT
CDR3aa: CAWSTGTVGEKLFF

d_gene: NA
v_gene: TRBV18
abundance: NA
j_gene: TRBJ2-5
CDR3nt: TGTGCCAGCTCACCACCGGCAGGGCAAGAGACCCAGTACTTC
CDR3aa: CASSPPAGQETQYF

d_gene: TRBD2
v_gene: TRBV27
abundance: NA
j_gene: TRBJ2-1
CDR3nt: TGTGCCAGCAGCACTCTCCGAGCGGGAGGGCCAAATGAGCAGTTCTTC
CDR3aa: CASSTLRAGGPNEQFF

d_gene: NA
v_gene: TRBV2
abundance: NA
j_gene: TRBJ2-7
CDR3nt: TGTGCCAGCAGTGGCAGTGAAATTTACGAGCAGTACTTC
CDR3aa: CASSGSEIYEQYF

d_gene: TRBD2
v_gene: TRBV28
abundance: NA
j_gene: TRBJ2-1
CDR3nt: TGTGCCAGCAGTCCTTACCCCGGGACTAGCGGGAGTGGTTACAATGAGCAGTTCTTC
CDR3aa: CASSPYPGTSGSGYNEQFF

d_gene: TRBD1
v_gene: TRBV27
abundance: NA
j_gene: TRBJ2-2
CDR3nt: TGTGCCAGCCGTAGGACAGGGGCAGGCACCGGGGAGCTGTTTTTT
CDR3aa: CASRRTGAGTGELFF

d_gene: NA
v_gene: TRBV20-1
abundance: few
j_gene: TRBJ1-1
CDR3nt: TGCAGTGCTAGTAGGGACATCGAAGCTTTCTTT
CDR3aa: CSASRDIEAFF

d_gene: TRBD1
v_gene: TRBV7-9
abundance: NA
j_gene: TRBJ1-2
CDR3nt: TGTGCCAGCAGCTCCAGGACAGGGGAGTTTTCCAATGGCTACACCTTC
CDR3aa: CASSSRTGEFSNGYTF

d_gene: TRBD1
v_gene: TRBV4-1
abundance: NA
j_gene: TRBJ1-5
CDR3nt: TGCGCCAGCAGCCAAGATAAGGGGGCACTCAATCAGCCCCAGCATTTT
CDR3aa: CASSQDKGALNQPQHF

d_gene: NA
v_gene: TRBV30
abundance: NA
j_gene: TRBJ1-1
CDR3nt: TGTGCCTGGAGGTCGGCGGGGGCAGGGCCGGGAAGGGCTTTCTTT
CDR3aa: CAWRSAGAGPGRAFF

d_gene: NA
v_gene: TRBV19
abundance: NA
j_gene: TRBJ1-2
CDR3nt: TGTGCCAGTACCCCGGGGCCAGGGGCGAGGGGCGGCTACACCTTC
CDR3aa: CASTPGPGARGGYTF

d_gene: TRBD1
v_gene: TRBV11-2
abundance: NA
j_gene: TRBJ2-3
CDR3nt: TGTGCCAGCAGCTTAGATCTGCAGGGGGCGCAGTATTTT
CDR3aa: CASSLDLQGAQYF

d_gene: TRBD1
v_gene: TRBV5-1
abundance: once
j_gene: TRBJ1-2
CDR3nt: TGCGCCAGCAGCTCGCAAACAGGGGCTGGCTACACCTTC
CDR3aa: CASSSQTGAGYTF

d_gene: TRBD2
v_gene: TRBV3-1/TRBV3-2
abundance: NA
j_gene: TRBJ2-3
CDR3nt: TGTGCCAGCAGCCAAACTAGCGGCAGCACAGATACGCAGTATTTT
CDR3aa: CASSQTSGSTDTQYF

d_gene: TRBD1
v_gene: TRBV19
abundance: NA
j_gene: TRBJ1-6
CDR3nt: TGTGCCAGTAGTTCTGGAGGGGGCCCTTCACCCCTCCACTTT
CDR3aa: CASSSGGGPSPLHF

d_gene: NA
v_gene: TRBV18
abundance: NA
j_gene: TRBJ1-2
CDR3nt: TGTGCCAGCTCACCACAGCGCATCCTTAACTATGGCTACACCTTC
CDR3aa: CASSPQRILNYGYTF

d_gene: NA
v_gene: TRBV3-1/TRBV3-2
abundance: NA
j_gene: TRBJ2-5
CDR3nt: TGTGCCAGCAGCCAAGCTGAGACCCAGTACTTC
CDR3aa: CASSQAETQYF

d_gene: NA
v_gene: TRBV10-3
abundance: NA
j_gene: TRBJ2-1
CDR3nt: TGTGCCATCAGTGAGTCCGGCCCCGGGATCGGGAATGAGCAGTTCTTC
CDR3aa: CAISESGPGIGNEQFF

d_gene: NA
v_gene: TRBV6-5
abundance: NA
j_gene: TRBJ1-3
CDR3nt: TGTGCCAGCAGGTACCCCGGGGTCACTGGAAACACCATATATTTT
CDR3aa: CASRYPGVTGNTIYF

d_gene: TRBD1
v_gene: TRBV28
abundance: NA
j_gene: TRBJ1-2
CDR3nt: TGTGCCAGCAGGGCCCAGGGGGCGCGACCCTATGGCTACACCTTC
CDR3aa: CASRAQGARPYGYTF

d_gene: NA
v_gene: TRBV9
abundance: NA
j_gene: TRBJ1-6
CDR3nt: TGTGCCAGCAGCACTGACAGATATAATTCACCCCTCCACTTT
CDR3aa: CASSTDRYNSPLHF

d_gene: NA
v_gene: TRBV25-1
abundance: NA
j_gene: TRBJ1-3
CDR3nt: TGTGCCAGCGAGAGGGTGTGTTCTTGCTCTGGAAACACCATATATTTT
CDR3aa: CASERVCSCSGNTIYF

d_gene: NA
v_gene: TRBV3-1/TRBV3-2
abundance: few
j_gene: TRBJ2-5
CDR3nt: TGTGCCAGCAGGCAGACAGGACTCCAAGAGACCCAGTACTTC
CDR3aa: CASRQTGLQETQYF

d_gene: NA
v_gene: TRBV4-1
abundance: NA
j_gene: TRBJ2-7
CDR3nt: TGCGCCAGCAGCCTTCATCTACTTGTTGGCGAGCAGTACTTC
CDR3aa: CASSLHLLVGEQYF

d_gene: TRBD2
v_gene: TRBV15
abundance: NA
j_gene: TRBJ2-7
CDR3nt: TGTGCCACCAGCTCTATAAGCGGGAGGCCTAACGAGCAGTACTTC
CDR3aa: CATSSISGRPNEQYF